This TCR beta chain was captured by sequencing in a study of cytomegalovirus exposure and HLA in healthy donors. PCR involved 60 Vbeta and 13 Jbeta primers. TCRdb's table, derived via immunoSEQ multiplex PCR, lists solely in-frame clones and lacks some. Of a few hundred thousand clones detected, 85% to 90% appear once; the ten largest clones hold about 2.3%. Trimming cost V 7 bases and J 5 bases; bases outside gene matches: 9. Germline V CDR1 and CDR2: LGHNT, FRNRAP. The CDR3 runs to 15 residues. Sequenced sample: PBMCs. The sequence derives from a woman aged 18-29 years in good health and CMV-seronegative. The chain couples TRBV12-5 to TRBJ2-1, with 9 bases identical to TRBD2. CDR3 DNA: TGTGCTAGTGTCGGTGGCAGCGGGGGGAACAATGAGCAGTTCTTC. This codes for CASVGGSGGNNEQFF.